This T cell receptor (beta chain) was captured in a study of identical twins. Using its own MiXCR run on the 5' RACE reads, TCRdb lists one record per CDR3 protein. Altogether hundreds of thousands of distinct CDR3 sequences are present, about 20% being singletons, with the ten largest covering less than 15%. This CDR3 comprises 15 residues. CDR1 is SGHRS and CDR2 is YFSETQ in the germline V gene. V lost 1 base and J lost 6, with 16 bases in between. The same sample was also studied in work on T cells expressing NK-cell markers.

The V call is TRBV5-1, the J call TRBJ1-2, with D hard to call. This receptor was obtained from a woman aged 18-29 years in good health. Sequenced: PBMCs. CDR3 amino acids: CASSLNVGSLNGYTF. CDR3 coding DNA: TGCGCCAGCAGCTTGAATGTGGGATCCCTTAATGGCTACACCTTC.